The 21 T cell receptor beta chains presented below share a single source sample, sequenced in a study of somatic mutations in cytotoxic T cells in rheumatoid arthritis. Sequencing used immunoSEQ multiplex PCR; TCRdb keeps in-frame clones, though not all of them. The table shows roughly 9,300 clones, with approximately 90% occurring only once. Sequenced input: CD8+ T cells sorted from blood. These receptors came from a woman aged 18-29 years with rheumatoid arthritis.

This chain links TRBV9 with TRBJ2-1; TRBD2 matches at 12 bases. Losses at the gene ends were 2 bases for V and 3 bases for J; bases not matched to a gene: 12. The CDR3 is 19 residues long. CDR1 is SGDLS, CDR2 YYNGEE, per germline. This CDR3 is CASSVPSGGAGGRYNEQFF. For the CDR3, the DNA is TGTGCCAGCAGCGTTCCTAGCGGGGGGGCCGGGGGGCGCTACAATGAGCAGTTCTTC.

The V call is TRBV5-1, the J call TRBJ1-5; perhaps TRBD1 as D (5 bases). With 4 bases removed from V and 0 bases from J, the gap between germline ends came to 8 bases. The germline V gene has CDR1 SGHRS and CDR2 YFSETQ. The CDR3 sequence is 14 residues long. CDR3 sequence (DNA): TGCGCCAGCAGCCTAGACAGTAGCAATCAGCCCCAGCATTTT. This encodes CASSLDSSNQPQHF. The full variable domain, rest sourced from reference TRBV5-1 and TRBJ1-5, is KAGVTQTPRYLIKTRGQQVTLSCSPISGHRSVSWYQQTPGQGLQFLFEYFSETQRNKGNFPGRFSGRQFSNSRSEMNVSTLELGDSALYLCASSLDSSNQPQHFGDGTRLSIL.

The chain is built from TRBV27 and TRBJ2-3; TRBD1 might be the D (5 bases). CDR1 and CDR2 (germline): MNHEY, SMNVEV (reference sequence). Trimming shortened V by 6 bases and J by 2 bases, and 27 bases separated the two germline ends. The CDR3 consists of 19 residues. Written as DNA, the CDR3 is TGTGCCAGCAGCCCCGAACCGGGCCTACTCTTAGGGGTCACAGATACGCAGTATTTT. The encoded protein is CASSPEPGLLLGVTDTQYF.

The chain links TRBV6-1 to TRBJ2-2; D is possibly TRBD2 (6 bases). Trimming stripped 8 bases from V and 5 bases from J, with 15 bases between. CDR1 is MNHNS, CDR2 SASEGT, per germline. The CDR3 runs to 14 residues. CDR3 in amino acids: CASLQWRATGELFF. The DNA for the CDR3 is TGTGCCAGCCTACAGTGGAGGGCGACCGGGGAGCTGTTTTTT.

This clone was counted a few times. The chain joins TRBV7-9 to TRBJ1-5; 8 bases map to TRBD1. The CDR3 extends over 16 amino acids. Germline values: CDR1 SEHNR, CDR2 FQNEAQ (reference sequence). The V gene end was trimmed by 5 bases and the J gene end by 4 bases; junction bases not matched to a gene: 10. This CDR3 reads CASSHIGQGPNQPQHF. The CDR3, as DNA: TGTGCCAGCAGCCATATAGGACAGGGACCGAATCAGCCCCAGCATTTT.

The chain carries TRBV27 and TRBJ1-5; 8 positions agree with TRBD1. J was trimmed by 4 bases and V by 6 bases; bases with no gene match: 5. Germline V gene lookup returns CDR1 MNHEY and CDR2 SMNVEV (reference sequence). This CDR3 has 14 amino acids. CDR3 coding DNA: TGTGCCAGCAGCGGACAGGGTCTAAATCAGCCCCAGCATTTT. This sequence encodes CASSGQGLNQPQHF.

This chain connects TRBV7-6 to TRBJ2-7; 11 bases line up with TRBD2. V was pared by 3 bases and J by 4 bases, with 8 bases of the junction left unmatched. Germline-derived CDR1 and CDR2 are SGHVS and FNYEAQ. This CDR3 is 16 amino acids long. DNA of the CDR3: TGTGCCAGCAGCTTTGATCCGGGACTAGCGGTATACGAGCAGTACTTC. Amino acid sequence: CASSFDPGLAVYEQYF. The variable domain in full, with the rest retrieved from reference TRBV7-6 and TRBJ2-7, is GAGVSQSPRYKVTKRGQDVALRCDPISGHVSLYWYRQALGQGPEFLTYFNYEAQQDKSGLPNDRFSAERPEGSISTLTIQRTEQRDSAMYRCASSFDPGLAVYEQYFGPGTRLTVT.

This chain joins TRBV19 and TRBJ1-1; D call uncertain. The CDR3 is 12 residues long. V was clipped by 2 bases and J by 1 base, with 2 bases between them. CDR1 LNHDA and CDR2 SQIVND come from the germline V gene (reference sequence). In DNA, the CDR3 is TGTGCCAGTAGTATACGGAACACTGAAGCTTTCTTT. It encodes CASSIRNTEAFF.

V usage is TRBV4-1 and J usage is TRBJ1-1; possibly TRBD1 for D (5 bases). CDR1 and CDR2 from the germline V gene are MGHRA and YSYEKL. The CDR3 runs to 15 residues. V lost 0 bases to trimming and J lost 0 bases, with 8 bases between them. The CDR3, as DNA: TGCGCCAGCAGCCAAGAAAAGGGGATGAACACTGAAGCTTTCTTT. Translation gives CASSQEKGMNTEAFF.

J is TRBJ2-5 and V is TRBV19; D possibly corresponds to TRBD2 (5 bases). Germline V gene sequence: CDR1 LNHDA, CDR2 SQIVND (reference sequence). The germline V and J ends were trimmed by 3 bases and 1 base, with 12 bases remaining between them. The CDR3 consists of 15 residues. DNA of the CDR3: TGTGCCAGTAGTATCGATCGGGGTTTCCAAGAGACCCAGTACTTC. Protein sequence: CASSIDRGFQETQYF.

This chain joins TRBV28 and TRBJ2-7; tentative D call: TRBD1 (6 bases). Trimming removed 4 bases at V and 0 bases at J, with 16 bases between. Looked up from germline, CDR1 is MDHEN and CDR2 is SYDVKM. The CDR3 sequence is 16 residues long. Here the CDR3 reads CASSSTGLPPSYEQYF. CDR3 nucleotide sequence: TGTGCCAGCAGTTCGACAGGCCTACCCCCCTCCTACGAGCAGTACTTC.

V gene TRBV7-9 combines with J gene TRBJ1-4, with 8 bases lining up with TRBD1. Unmatched junction bases numbered 6, after V lost 5 bases and J lost 7 bases. Germline loops: CDR1 SEHNR, CDR2 FQNEAQ (reference sequence). The CDR3 length is 14 residues. The CDR3 coding sequence is TGTGCCAGCAGCCTGGACAGGGCCGGTGAAAAACTGTTTTTT. This translates into CASSLDRAGEKLFF. The full variable domain, in which reference TRBV7-9 and TRBJ1-4 provide the parts outside the CDR3, is DTGVSQNPRHKITKRGQNVTFRCDPISEHNRLYWYRQTLGQGPEFLTYFQNEAQLEKSRLLSDRFSAERPKGSFSTLEIQRTEQGDSAMYLCASSLDRAGEKLFFGSGTQLSVL.

The chain joins TRBV7-6 to TRBJ1-4, with D tentatively TRBD1 (6 bases). This CDR3 is built from 15 residues. Per germline, CDR1 SGHVS and CDR2 FNYEAQ. V lost 2 bases and J 5 bases, leaving 12 bases between the germline ends. The CDR3 region has the DNA TGTGCCAGCAGCTTACAGGGGCTGGGGAATGAAAAACTGTTTTTT. Translated, it gives CASSLQGLGNEKLFF.

This clone was seen only once. This chain joins TRBV11-2 and TRBJ2-1; tentative D call: TRBD2 (5 bases). Germline V gives CDR1 SGHAT, CDR2 FQNNGV. This CDR3 has 16 amino acids. V gave up 1 base and J gave up 4 bases, with 14 bases separating them. CDR3: CASSLVVGVGYNEQFF. In nucleotides, the CDR3 is TGTGCCAGCAGCTTAGTGGTGGGAGTGGGGTACAATGAGCAGTTCTTC.

V is TRBV6-5 and J is TRBJ2-3; 10 bases are a match to TRBD2. CDR1 and CDR2 from the germline V gene are MNHEY and SVGAGI. With V trimmed by 2 bases and J by 1 base, 3 bases remained unmatched. This CDR3 region has 16 residues. Written as DNA, the CDR3 is TGTGCCAGCAGTTACCCCGGGACTAGCGGCACAGATACGCAGTATTTT. It is translated as CASSYPGTSGTDTQYF.

The chain carries TRBV7-6 and TRBJ2-5; 10 nucleotides align to TRBD2. The CDR3 contains 13 residues. Per germline, CDR1 SGHVS and CDR2 FNYEAQ. After removal of 4 bases from V and 13 bases from J, the junction contained 9 bases not matched to a gene. CDR3 sequence (DNA): TGTGCCAGCAGCTCTAGCGGGGGTTCTCAATGGTACTTC. Encoded protein: CASSSSGGSQWYF.

This chain connects TRBV2 to TRBJ2-2; D unresolved. Trimming removed 8 bases from V and 7 bases from J, with 8 bases in between. The germline V gene encodes CDR1 SNHLY and CDR2 FYNNEI. The CDR3 consists of 11 residues. The DNA of the CDR3 is TGTGCCAGCGAAACCGGCGGGGAGCTGTTTTTT. Translated, it gives CASETGGELFF.

J is TRBJ2-1 and V is TRBV6-5, with D tentatively TRBD1 (6 bases). The germline CDR1 and CDR2 sequences are MNHEY and SVGAGI. This CDR3 comprises 16 residues. V lost 1 base and J lost 5, with 15 bases in between. The CDR3 here is CASSYYGTPVHNEQFF. The CDR3 DNA is TGTGCCAGCAGTTACTATGGGACACCGGTGCACAATGAGCAGTTCTTC.

The rearrangement uses TRBV9 and TRBJ2-1, with D perhaps TRBD2 (5 bases). The CDR3 has 16 amino acids. Trimming cost V 6 bases and J 0 bases, with 16 bases left between them. Germline V CDR1 and CDR2: SGDLS, YYNGEE. The CDR3 here is CASTPKAGLSYNEQFF. As DNA, the CDR3 is TGTGCCAGCACCCCCAAGGCGGGTCTCTCCTACAATGAGCAGTTCTTC.

The V gene is TRBV27, the J gene TRBJ2-3; D not resolved. The V gene lost 4 bases and the J gene lost 6 bases, with 11 bases spanning the gap. The CDR3 loop spans 13 amino acids. Germline lookup yields CDR1 MNHEY and CDR2 SMNVEV (reference sequence). CDR3 nucleotide sequence: TGTGCCAGCAGTTGGCTTGCCGGGGATACGCAGTATTTT. It is translated as CASSWLAGDTQYF.

On this clone: The sample contains more than one DNA sequence encoding this CDR3. The genes are TRBV7-9 and TRBJ2-7; D gene ambiguous. There are 12 residues in the CDR3. The V gene lost 1 base and the J gene lost 10 bases, with 11 bases spanning the gap. The germline V gene encodes CDR1 SEHNR and CDR2 FQNEAQ (reference sequence). CDR3 protein: CASSLGAREQYF. DNA of the CDR3: TGTGCCAGCAGCTTAGGGGCCCGCGAACAGTACTTC.